A selection of T cell receptor beta chains follows, all from one sample in a study of T cell responses to AZD1222 COVID-19 vaccine. Repertoires were generated with immunoSEQ multiplex PCR, while TCRdb's copy carries only in-frame clones and drops some. Among about 100,000 clones listed, roughly nine tenths were seen once. Sequenced material: peripheral blood, taken on day 0 of AZD1222 vaccination. These receptor sequences come from an adult in good health. Both conserved end residues are part of each CDR3. The order of the fields is clone size, J gene, V gene, D gene, CDR3 protein, CDR3 DNA. A D gene is named only where the DNA matches it firmly. Not every row has a clone size; where given, it reads once, few, many or a size class.

abundance: few; j_gene: TRBJ1-2; v_gene: TRBV7-9; d_gene: .; CDR3aa: CASSAQDYGYTF; CDR3nt: TGTGCCAGCAGCGCACAGGACTATGGCTACACCTTC
abundance: .; j_gene: TRBJ1-1; v_gene: TRBV7-9; d_gene: .; CDR3aa: CASSLVTAEAFF; CDR3nt: TGTGCCAGCAGCTTAGTTACAGCTGAAGCTTTCTTT
abundance: .; j_gene: TRBJ2-2; v_gene: TRBV9; d_gene: .; CDR3aa: CASSLASTGELFF; CDR3nt: TGTGCCAGCAGCCTAGCCTCCACCGGGGAGCTGTTTTTT
abundance: .; j_gene: TRBJ1-5; v_gene: TRBV18; d_gene: .; CDR3aa: CASSPPLSGALNQPQHF; CDR3nt: TGTGCCAGCTCACCACCGTTGTCAGGGGCCCTCAATCAGCCCCAGCATTTT
abundance: .; j_gene: TRBJ1-1; v_gene: TRBV19; d_gene: .; CDR3aa: CASTPGDGSTEAFF; CDR3nt: TGTGCCAGTACCCCCGGGGATGGGAGCACTGAAGCTTTCTTT
abundance: .; j_gene: TRBJ2-5; v_gene: TRBV24-1; d_gene: TRBD1; CDR3aa: CATSDSGTGVETQYF; CDR3nt: TGTGCCACCAGTGATTCCGGGACAGGGGTGGAGACCCAGTACTTC
abundance: .; j_gene: TRBJ2-7; v_gene: TRBV24-1; d_gene: .; CDR3aa: CATSDRQNFYEQYF; CDR3nt: TGTGCCACCAGTGATAGACAAAACTTCTACGAGCAGTACTTC
abundance: once; j_gene: TRBJ2-3; v_gene: TRBV5-4; d_gene: .; CDR3aa: CASSLQLADTQYF; CDR3nt: TGTGCCAGCAGCTTACAGCTGGCAGATACGCAGTATTTT
abundance: once; j_gene: TRBJ2-2; v_gene: TRBV27; d_gene: .; CDR3aa: CASSEWASFAGPGELFF; CDR3nt: TGTGCCAGCTCCGAATGGGCCAGCTTCGCGGGCCCCGGGGAGCTGTTTTTT
abundance: .; j_gene: TRBJ1-1; v_gene: TRBV30; d_gene: .; CDR3aa: CAWSDSMNTEAFF; CDR3nt: TGTGCCTGGAGTGATAGCATGAACACTGAAGCTTTCTTT
abundance: .; j_gene: TRBJ2-7; v_gene: TRBV7-8; d_gene: .; CDR3aa: CASSPMLKSYEQYF; CDR3nt: TGTGCCAGCAGCCCCATGCTAAAATCCTACGAGCAGTACTTC
abundance: .; j_gene: TRBJ1-6; v_gene: TRBV9; d_gene: .; CDR3aa: CASSVGNSPLHF; CDR3nt: TGTGCCAGCAGCGTAGGTAATTCACCCCTCCACTTT
abundance: .; j_gene: TRBJ1-2; v_gene: TRBV6-6; d_gene: TRBD1; CDR3aa: CASSYQGQGVDGYTF; CDR3nt: TGTGCCAGCAGTTACCAAGGACAGGGGGTCGATGGCTACACCTTC
abundance: .; j_gene: TRBJ2-1; v_gene: TRBV27; d_gene: TRBD1; CDR3aa: CASSRPGTGDYEQFF; CDR3nt: TGTGCCAGCAGTCGACCCGGGACAGGGGATTATGAGCAGTTCTTC
abundance: .; j_gene: TRBJ1-6; v_gene: TRBV6-1; d_gene: .; CDR3aa: CASSVLLPTGRQRTNSPLHF; CDR3nt: TGTGCCAGCAGTGTACTCCTCCCCACAGGGAGGCAGCGGACAAATTCACCCCTCCACTTT
abundance: .; j_gene: TRBJ2-1; v_gene: TRBV19; d_gene: TRBD2; CDR3aa: CASRPGGNYNEQFF; CDR3nt: TGTGCCAGTAGGCCGGGGGGGAACTACAATGAGCAGTTCTTC
abundance: .; j_gene: TRBJ1-4; v_gene: TRBV9; d_gene: .; CDR3aa: CASSVHPGETNEKLFF; CDR3nt: TGTGCCAGCAGCGTACATCCGGGGGAGACTAATGAAAAACTGTTTTTT
abundance: .; j_gene: TRBJ1-1; v_gene: TRBV19; d_gene: .; CDR3aa: CASSTQYRDGTEAFF; CDR3nt: TGTGCCAGTAGTACGCAGTACAGGGACGGCACTGAAGCTTTCTTT
abundance: few; j_gene: TRBJ1-1; v_gene: TRBV19; d_gene: .; CDR3aa: CASSEGGRTLNTEAFF; CDR3nt: TGTGCCAGTAGTGAAGGAGGCAGAACCCTGAACACTGAAGCTTTCTTT
abundance: .; j_gene: TRBJ1-2; v_gene: TRBV19; d_gene: .; CDR3aa: CASSIDSNLDYGYTF; CDR3nt: TGTGCCAGTAGTATTGACTCCAACTTGGACTATGGCTACACCTTC
abundance: .; j_gene: TRBJ1-1; v_gene: TRBV28; d_gene: .; CDR3aa: CASSLASPPEAFF; CDR3nt: TGTGCCAGCAGTTTGGCGTCCCCTCCTGAAGCTTTCTTT
abundance: .; j_gene: TRBJ1-3; v_gene: TRBV5-1; d_gene: .; CDR3aa: CASSKEGSGNTIYF; CDR3nt: TGCGCCAGCAGCAAAGAGGGCTCTGGAAACACCATATATTTT
abundance: .; j_gene: TRBJ1-2; v_gene: TRBV27; d_gene: TRBD1; CDR3aa: CASSRDRRDGYTF; CDR3nt: TGTGCCAGCAGTCGGGACAGGAGGGATGGCTACACCTTC
abundance: .; j_gene: TRBJ1-1; v_gene: TRBV5-6; d_gene: TRBD1; CDR3aa: CASSSSGQGGTEAFF; CDR3nt: TGTGCCAGCAGCTCCTCGGGACAGGGTGGCACTGAAGCTTTCTTT
abundance: .; j_gene: TRBJ2-6; v_gene: TRBV24-1; d_gene: TRBD2; CDR3aa: CATSEGTSGSSGANVLTF; CDR3nt: TGTGCCACCAGTGAGGGGACTAGCGGGAGCTCTGGGGCCAACGTCCTGACTTTC
abundance: .; j_gene: TRBJ1-2; v_gene: TRBV2; d_gene: .; CDR3aa: CASRDEGVYGYTF; CDR3nt: TGTGCCAGCAGAGACGAAGGGGTCTATGGCTACACCTTC
abundance: .; j_gene: TRBJ2-5; v_gene: TRBV19; d_gene: .; CDR3aa: CASSSTGTQETQYF; CDR3nt: TGTGCCAGTAGTTCGACAGGAACCCAAGAGACCCAGTACTTC
abundance: .; j_gene: TRBJ2-3; v_gene: TRBV2; d_gene: .; CDR3aa: CASSIRTGFSTDTQYF; CDR3nt: TGTGCCAGCAGCATCCGAACAGGGTTCAGCACAGATACGCAGTATTTT
abundance: .; j_gene: TRBJ2-3; v_gene: TRBV6-1; d_gene: .; CDR3aa: CASSALEIPSTDTQYF; CDR3nt: TGTGCCAGCAGTGCACTGGAGATTCCTAGCACAGATACGCAGTATTTT
abundance: .; j_gene: TRBJ2-3; v_gene: TRBV27; d_gene: TRBD2; CDR3aa: CASSLSQYLAGDGPDTQYF; CDR3nt: TGTGCCAGCAGTTTATCGCAATACTTAGCGGGAGACGGGCCAGATACGCAGTATTTT
abundance: once; j_gene: TRBJ2-2; v_gene: TRBV9; d_gene: TRBD1; CDR3aa: CASSSRGQASGELFF; CDR3nt: TGTGCCAGCAGCTCCCGAGGACAGGCGTCCGGGGAGCTGTTTTTT
abundance: .; j_gene: TRBJ1-2; v_gene: TRBV5-6; d_gene: TRBD1; CDR3aa: CASSLGTGVLSYGYTF; CDR3nt: TGTGCCAGCAGCTTGGGGACAGGGGTTCTGAGCTATGGCTACACCTTC
abundance: .; j_gene: TRBJ2-5; v_gene: TRBV3-1/TRBV3-2; d_gene: .; CDR3aa: CASSQDWETQYF; CDR3nt: TGTGCCAGCAGCCAAGATTGGGAGACCCAGTACTTC
abundance: once; j_gene: TRBJ1-1; v_gene: TRBV7-3; d_gene: .; CDR3aa: CASSRDSQNTEAFF; CDR3nt: TGTGCCAGCAGCCGAGACAGTCAGAACACTGAAGCTTTCTTT
abundance: .; j_gene: TRBJ2-7; v_gene: TRBV3-1/TRBV3-2; d_gene: TRBD1; CDR3aa: CASSLQGTHEQYF; CDR3nt: TGTGCCAGCAGCCTACAGGGGACCCACGAGCAGTACTTC
abundance: .; j_gene: TRBJ1-2; v_gene: TRBV5-4; d_gene: .; CDR3aa: CASSLARLNYGYTF; CDR3nt: TGTGCCAGCAGCTTGGCCAGGCTAAACTATGGCTACACCTTC
abundance: once; j_gene: TRBJ1-2; v_gene: TRBV5-8; d_gene: .; CDR3aa: CASSGGAQTNYGYTF; CDR3nt: TGTGCCAGCAGTGGGGGGGCCCAGACGAACTATGGCTACACCTTC
abundance: .; j_gene: TRBJ1-2; v_gene: TRBV6-5; d_gene: TRBD1; CDR3aa: CASRLRQGDGYTF; CDR3nt: TGTGCCAGCAGACTACGACAGGGGGATGGCTACACCTTC
abundance: .; j_gene: TRBJ1-5; v_gene: TRBV12-5; d_gene: TRBD1; CDR3aa: CASGLLAGGSGQPQHF; CDR3nt: TGTGCTAGTGGTTTGCTGGCAGGGGGCTCGGGTCAGCCCCAGCATTTT
abundance: .; j_gene: TRBJ1-5; v_gene: TRBV19; d_gene: .; CDR3aa: CASTPVVQEGAQHF; CDR3nt: TGTGCCAGTACTCCCGTAGTACAAGAAGGGGCCCAGCATTTT
abundance: .; j_gene: TRBJ2-7; v_gene: TRBV30; d_gene: .; CDR3aa: CAWFPSPSRGGSSAYEQYF; CDR3nt: TGTGCCTGGTTTCCCTCCCCCAGCAGGGGCGGGAGTTCGGCCTACGAGCAGTACTTC
abundance: once; j_gene: TRBJ2-1; v_gene: TRBV6-6; d_gene: TRBD2; CDR3aa: CASSGGLAGVDSVFF; CDR3nt: TGTGCCAGCAGTGGGGGACTAGCGGGAGTTGATTCAGTGTTCTTC
abundance: .; j_gene: TRBJ1-1; v_gene: TRBV12-3/TRBV12-4; d_gene: .; CDR3aa: CASSLAGGPAFF; CDR3nt: TGTGCCAGCAGTTTAGCCGGGGGGCCAGCTTTCTTT
abundance: .; j_gene: TRBJ1-1; v_gene: TRBV27; d_gene: .; CDR3aa: CASSFRGDRAFF; CDR3nt: TGTGCCAGCAGTTTTAGGGGGGATCGGGCTTTCTTT
abundance: .; j_gene: TRBJ2-6; v_gene: TRBV19; d_gene: .; CDR3aa: CASSIGVGTGANVLTF; CDR3nt: TGTGCCAGTAGTATAGGTGTAGGCACTGGGGCCAACGTCCTGACTTTC
abundance: .; j_gene: TRBJ1-4; v_gene: TRBV6-1; d_gene: .; CDR3aa: CASSEEFTIGNKLFF; CDR3nt: TGTGCCAGCAGTGAAGAATTTACAATTGGGAATAAACTGTTTTTT
abundance: .; j_gene: TRBJ2-7; v_gene: TRBV6-2/TRBV6-3; d_gene: .; CDR3aa: CASSYDNLGQYF; CDR3nt: TGTGCCAGCAGTTACGACAACCTCGGGCAGTACTTC
abundance: .; j_gene: TRBJ2-1; v_gene: TRBV18; d_gene: .; CDR3aa: CASSAFRGDNEQFF; CDR3nt: TGTGCCAGCTCAGCCTTCCGGGGAGACAATGAGCAGTTCTTC
abundance: .; j_gene: TRBJ2-7; v_gene: TRBV25-1; d_gene: TRBD2; CDR3aa: CASSGTSGIYEQYF; CDR3nt: TGTGCCAGCAGTGGTACTAGCGGGATTTACGAGCAGTACTTC
abundance: .; j_gene: TRBJ2-2; v_gene: TRBV11-3; d_gene: .; CDR3aa: CASSRRSGGTGELFF; CDR3nt: TGTGCCAGCAGCCGCCGGTCCGGGGGAACCGGGGAGCTGTTTTTT
abundance: .; j_gene: TRBJ1-6; v_gene: TRBV29-1; d_gene: TRBD1; CDR3aa: CSVVVTGDSPLHF; CDR3nt: TGCAGCGTTGTGGTGACAGGGGATTCACCCCTCCACTTT
abundance: .; j_gene: TRBJ1-6; v_gene: TRBV29-1; d_gene: .; CDR3aa: CSVGDSPGSLHF; CDR3nt: TGCAGCGTTGGGGATAGCCCTGGTTCCCTCCACTTT